This TCR beta chain was profiled in a study of human thymus T cells. Study results and caveats: Thymic and blood repertoires appeared to display a bias in their usage of V and J genes. Highly overlapping thymic repertoires in unrelated individuals were reported by related research.

Comment on this clone: Its specificity is unknown.

Thymus specimens were resections from corrective heart surgery. Having surgery to correct congenital heart defects, healthy Finnish infants acted as the donors. Data came from immunoSEQ multiplex PCR; TCRdb stores just in-frame clones and leaves some out. The sample carries around 120,000 clones, about 93% recorded once. Germline V gene sequence: CDR1 MDHEN, CDR2 SYDVKM. Trimming removed 10 bases from V and 1 base from J, with 19 bases in between. CDR3 length: 15 residues. The TCR was taken from a boy under three years old with a congenital heart defect but otherwise immunologically healthy. This chain connects TRBV28 to TRBJ1-2, with no clear D. Sequencing was carried out using thymus tissue. The CDR3 reads CATRREQANNYGYTF. CDR3 nucleotide sequence: TGTGCCACCCGGAGGGAGCAGGCGAATAACTATGGCTACACCTTC.